The 9 T cell receptor beta chains given below trace back to one sample, sequenced in a study of blood T cell repertoires in COVID-19. This table comes from immunoSEQ multiplex PCR, and its TCRdb copy is limited to in-frame clones, with some not included. The sample includes hundreds of thousands of clones, 85% to 90% of them seen just once. The sequencing input was PBMCs or T cells enriched from blood (not recorded which). Receptors were obtained from a man younger than 40 who had recovered from COVID-19.

The gene calls are TRBV6-2 or TRBV6-3 and TRBJ1-1; D remains ambiguous. CDR1 MNHEY and CDR2 SVGEGT come from the germline V gene. Trimming cost V 0 bases and J 2 bases, with 13 bases left between them. CDR3 size: 16 residues. The CDR3, as DNA: TGTGCCAGCAGTTACTCCCCGGGGAGACTAAACACTGAAGCTTTCTTT. Translation: CASSYSPGRLNTEAFF.

Only a few counts were recorded for this clone. The rearrangement uses TRBV5-1 and TRBJ1-1; no firm D call. CDR3 length equals 14 residues. With 4 bases removed from V and 3 bases from J, the gap between germline ends came to 13 bases. Germline V lookup: CDR1 SGHRS, CDR2 YFSETQ. CDR3 nucleotide sequence: TGCGCCAGCAGCCGAGGATCCGGGGACACTGAAGCTTTCTTT. Residues: CASSRGSGDTEAFF.

This rearrangement joins TRBV10-2 to TRBJ1-2; D is perhaps TRBD1 (5 bases). The germline V gene encodes CDR1 WSHSY and CDR2 SAAADI. The CDR3 has 16 residues. Trimming removed 0 bases from V and 8 bases from J, with 19 bases in between. CDR3 amino acids: CASSESRRDGIGGYTF. The CDR3 coding sequence is TGCGCCAGCAGTGAGTCGCGGCGGGACGGAATAGGCGGCTACACCTTC.

Points on this clone: The same CDR3 also results from other DNA sequences found in this sample. The V call is TRBV11-2, the J call TRBJ1-2, with D uncertain. The CDR3 spans 12 residues. CDR1 is SGHAT, CDR2 FQNNGV, per germline. The ends were cut back, 5 bases at V and 4 bases at J, with 8 bases in the middle. CDR3 nucleotide sequence: TGTGCCAGCAGCCCCTCGGGCTATGGCTACACCTTC. Amino acids: CASSPSGYGYTF.

This chain links TRBV10-3 with TRBJ2-5; 9 bases match TRBD1. The germline V gene has CDR1 ENHRY and CDR2 SYGVKD. The CDR3 is 14 amino acids. Unmatched junction bases numbered 7, after V lost 6 bases and J lost 5 bases. CDR3 sequence: CAIRRDREFETQYF. CDR3 DNA sequence: TGTGCCATCAGGAGGGACAGGGAATTTGAGACCCAGTACTTC.

The chain is built from TRBV7-9 and TRBJ2-7; weak D call: TRBD2 (6 bases). The germline V and J ends were trimmed by 1 base and 7 bases, with 20 bases remaining between them. The V gene's germline CDR1 is SEHNR and CDR2 FQNEAQ (reference sequence). There are 16 residues in the CDR3. For the CDR3, the DNA is TGTGCCAGCAGCTTAGACGTCGACGGGAGCTCGTTGGAGCAGTACTTC. Protein: CASSLDVDGSSLEQYF.

This chain uses TRBV4-1 with TRBJ2-1, with 7 bases lining up with TRBD2. This CDR3 has 17 amino acids. V was pared by 2 bases and J by 2 bases, with 9 bases of the junction left unmatched. Looked up from germline, CDR1 is MGHRA and CDR2 is YSYEKL. The CDR3 DNA reads as TGCGCCAGCAGCCAAAAGTCGGGCGGGAGTGCCTACAATGAGCAGTTCTTC. Translated, it gives CASSQKSGGSAYNEQFF.

For this clone: The junction does not match germline at one end; this may be a read error. J is TRBJ1-5 and V is TRBV27; 9 positions agree with TRBD1. CDR1 is MNHEY, CDR2 SMNVEV, per germline (reference sequence). This CDR3 is built from 16 residues. CDR3 region: CASSVSGQGGNQPQHF. CDR3 sequence (DNA): TGTGCCAGCAGTGTATCGGGACAGGGTGGCAATCAGCCCCAGCATTTT.

The rearrangement uses TRBV5-1 and TRBJ2-7, with TRBD2 identical over 7 bases. This CDR3 contains 13 residues. The germline CDR1 and CDR2 sequences are SGHRS and YFSETQ. V shed 0 bases, J shed 6 bases, and the junction held 3 bases outside the gene matches. The CDR3 reads CASSLGTSSEQYF. Here the CDR3 DNA reads TGCGCCAGCAGCTTGGGGACTAGTTCCGAGCAGTACTTC. Variable domain in full (rest from reference TRBV5-1 and TRBJ2-7): KAGVTQTPRYLIKTRGQQVTLSCSPISGHRSVSWYQQTPGQGLQFLFEYFSETQRNKGNFPGRFSGRQFSNSRSEMNVSTLELGDSALYLCASSLGTSSEQYFGPGTRLTVT.